These T cell receptor beta chains were read from a single sample in a study of regulatory T cells in long-lasting Graves disease. TCRdb re-called the multiplex PCR reads with MiXCR, one entry per CDR3 protein. The sample shows 370,000 or so distinct CDR3 sequences, about 17% of them seen only once. The same data also went into a second study, on T cells in Graves' hyperthyroidism and ophthalmopathy.

Sequences were derived from peripheral blood mononuclear cells (PBMCs), sampled at new diagnosis, from a patient treated with antithyroid drugs. These receptor sequences come from a woman between 18 and 29 years old with Graves disease. CDR3s include the opening cysteine and the closing phenylalanine or tryptophan. Each record gives: D gene, clone size, J gene, V gene, CDR3 DNA, CDR3 protein. The D gene is left open where the match is weak. Size tells how often a clone was seen (once, few, many) or the class of an expanded clone, and some rows leave it out.

>.|.|TRBJ1-2|TRBV19
TGTGCCAGTAGTATCCTCGAAGGTTATGGCTACACCTTC
CASSILEGYGYTF
>TRBD1|many|TRBJ1-4|TRBV20-1
TGCAGTGCCCCAAGGGACAGGACGGAAAAACTGTTTTTT
CSAPRDRTEKLFF
>TRBD2|many|TRBJ2-2|TRBV10-3
TGTGCCATCAGTGGGACTAGCGGGACGATCGGGGAGCTGTTTTTT
CAISGTSGTIGELFF
>.|.|TRBJ2-1|TRBV6-2/TRBV6-3
TGTGCCAGCAGTGGGGGATACGGACAAGAGAGTGAATTC
CASSGGYGQESEF
>TRBD2|many|TRBJ2-3|TRBV28
TGTGCCAGCAGTCCTAGCGGGGGGGCCGGCACAGATACGCAGTATTTT
CASSPSGGAGTDTQYF
>TRBD1|many|TRBJ2-1|TRBV25-1
TGTGCCAGCAACGGGACAGGGATTTACAATGAGCAGTTCTTC
CASNGTGIYNEQFF
>TRBD1|.|TRBJ2-7|TRBV4-1
TGCGCCAGCAGCGGACGAACAGGGGGGACCTACGAGCAGTACTTC
CASSGRTGGTYEQYF
>TRBD1|few|TRBJ1-2|TRBV10-3
TGTGCCATAAAGGGACAGCTATTATCGGATGGCTACGCCTTC
CAIKGQLLSDGYAF
>TRBD1|.|TRBJ2-1|TRBV27
TGTGCCGCCTCAACAGGGGTAGGCAATGAGCAGTTCTTC
CAASTGVGNEQFF
>TRBD2|many|TRBJ2-1|TRBV6-1
TGTGCCAGCAGTGAAGCGGGCCTAGCGGTTTCCTACAATGAGCAGTTCTTC
CASSEAGLAVSYNEQFF
>.|.|TRBJ1-6|TRBV9
TGTGCCAGCAGCGTAGAGGGTCAGCGTAATAATTCACCCCTCCACTTT
CASSVEGQRNNSPLHF
>.|many|TRBJ2-7|TRBV27
TGTGCCAGCAGCCTAAGACAGCCAGCCGACTACGAGCAGTACTTC
CASSLRQPADYEQYF
>.|many|TRBJ2-7|TRBV20-1
TGCAGTGCTAGAGTCGGATACGAGCAGTACTTC
CSARVGYEQYF
>.|many|TRBJ2-1|TRBV28
TGTGCCAGCAGCCGCGTCCGGGGTGAGCAGTTCTTC
CASSRVRGEQFF